This TCR beta chain was captured in a study of control samples from healthy donors and cancer patients. The CDR3 runs 14 residues. The ends were cut back, 2 bases at V and 4 bases at J, with 8 bases in the middle. Germline V gene sequence: CDR1 MNHNS, CDR2 SASEGT. The method was immunoSEQ multiplex PCR; TCRdb's version includes in-frame clones alone and lacks a portion of them. The top ten hold roughly 1.3% of the sample, which has roughly 92,000 clones, around 83% seen once. The J gene is TRBJ1-4, the V gene TRBV6-1, with D perhaps matching TRBD1 (6 bases). The source material was blood. This sequence originates from a woman between 50 and 59 years old in good health. Written as DNA, the CDR3 is TGTGCCAGCAGTGAACGCAGGGGTAATGAAAAACTGTTTTTT. It is translated as CASSERRGNEKLFF.